The TCR beta chain under discussion was sequenced for a study of vaccination effects on CD4 cells after COVID-19. On the study more broadly: Sequencing in the ViraFEST assay came after antigen-specific CD4+ T cells had been expanded with viral peptide pools, which were used to stimulate PBMC.

V dropped 4 bases and J dropped 0 bases, with 10 bases sitting between them. Germline V lookup: CDR1 LGHDT, CDR2 YNNKEL (reference sequence). The CDR3 sequence is 15 residues long. Subsequent to a culture period of around 10 days, CD4+ T cells were isolated. Cells had half their medium changed to IL-2 medium on days 3 and 7. The study's findings and limits: Clones arising from infection and from vaccination showed marked clonal contraction late after vaccination.

Method: immunoSEQ multiplex PCR; TCRdb's copy keeps in-frame clones and lacks some. The data contain fewer than 35,000 clones, 70% of them singletons. This clone occurred a few times. As yet, its antigen is unknown. Sample: CD4+ T cells from PBMCs cultured without peptide, taken before COVID-19 vaccination. This sequence was found in a human donor who received a COVID-19 vaccine. The chain links TRBV3-1 (or the pseudogene TRBV3-2) to TRBJ2-1; the D is unclear. CDR3 sequence: CASSPTRSSYNEQFF. The CDR3 DNA reads TGTGCCAGCAGCCCGACACGGAGCTCCTACAATGAGCAGTTCTTC.